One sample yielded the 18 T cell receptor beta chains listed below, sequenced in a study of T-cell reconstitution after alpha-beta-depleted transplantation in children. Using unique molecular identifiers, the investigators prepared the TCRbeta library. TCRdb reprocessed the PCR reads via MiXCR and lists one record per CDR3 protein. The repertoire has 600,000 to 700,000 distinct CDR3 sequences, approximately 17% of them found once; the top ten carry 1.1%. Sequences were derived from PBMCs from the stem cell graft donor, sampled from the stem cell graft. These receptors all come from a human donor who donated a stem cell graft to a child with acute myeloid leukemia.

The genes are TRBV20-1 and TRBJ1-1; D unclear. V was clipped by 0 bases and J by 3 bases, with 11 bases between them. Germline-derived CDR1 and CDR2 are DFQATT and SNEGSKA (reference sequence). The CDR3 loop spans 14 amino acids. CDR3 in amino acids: CSARDWGTHTEAFF. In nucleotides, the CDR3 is TGCAGTGCTAGAGATTGGGGAACCCACACTGAAGCTTTCTTT.

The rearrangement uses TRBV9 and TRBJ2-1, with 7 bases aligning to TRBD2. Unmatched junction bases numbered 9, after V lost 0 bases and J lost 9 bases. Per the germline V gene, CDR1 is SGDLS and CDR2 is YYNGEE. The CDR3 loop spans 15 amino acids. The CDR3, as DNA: TGTGCCAGCAGCGTAGGCGGGGGTATAAATGCTGAGCAGTTCTTC. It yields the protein CASSVGGGINAEQFF. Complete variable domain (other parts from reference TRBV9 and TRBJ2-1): DSGVTQTPKHLITATGQRVTLRCSPRSGDLSVYWYQQSLDQGLQFLIQYYNGEERAKGNILERFSAQQFPDLHSELNLSSLELGDSALYFCASSVGGGINAEQFFGPGTRLTVL.

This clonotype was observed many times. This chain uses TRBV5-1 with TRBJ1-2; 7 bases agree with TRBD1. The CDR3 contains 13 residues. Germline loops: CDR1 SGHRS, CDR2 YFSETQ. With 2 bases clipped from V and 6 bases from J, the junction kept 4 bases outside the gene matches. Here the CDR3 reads CASSFGTGDGYTF. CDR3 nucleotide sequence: TGCGCCAGCAGCTTCGGAACAGGGGATGGCTACACCTTC.

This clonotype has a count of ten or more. CDR3 sequence (DNA): TGTGCCAGCAGTCCGACAGAAGACCGTTCTAATGAGCAGTTCTTC. It encodes CASSPTEDRSNEQFF. This chain joins TRBV6-1 and TRBJ2-1, with D tentatively TRBD1 (5 bases). V lost 5 bases and J lost 7, with 18 bases in between. Germline values: CDR1 MNHNS, CDR2 SASEGT. The CDR3 loop spans 15 amino acids.

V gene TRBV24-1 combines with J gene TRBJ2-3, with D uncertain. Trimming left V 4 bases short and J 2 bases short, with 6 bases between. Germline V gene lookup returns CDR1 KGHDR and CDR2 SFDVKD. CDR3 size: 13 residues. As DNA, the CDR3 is TGTGCCACCAGTGAACTCTACACAGATACGCAGTATTTT. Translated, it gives CATSELYTDTQYF.

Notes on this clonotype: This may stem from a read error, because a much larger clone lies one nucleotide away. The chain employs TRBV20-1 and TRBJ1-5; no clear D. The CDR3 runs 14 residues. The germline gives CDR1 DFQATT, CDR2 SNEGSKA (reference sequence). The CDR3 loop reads CSAGGPRYDQPQHF. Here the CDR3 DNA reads TGCAGCGCTGGCGGCCCCAGGTACGATCAGCCCCAGCATTTT.

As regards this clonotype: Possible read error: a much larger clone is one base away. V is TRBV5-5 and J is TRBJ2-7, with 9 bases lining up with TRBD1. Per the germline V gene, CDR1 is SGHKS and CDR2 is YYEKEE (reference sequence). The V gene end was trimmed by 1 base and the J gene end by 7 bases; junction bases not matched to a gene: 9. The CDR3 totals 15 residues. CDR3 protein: CASSLFLDRGYEQYF. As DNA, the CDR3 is TGTGCCAGCAGCTTGTTCTTGGACAGGGGCTATGAGCAGTACTTC. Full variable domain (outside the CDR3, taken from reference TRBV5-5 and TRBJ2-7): DAGVTQSPTHLIKTRGQQVTLRCSPISGHKSVSWYQQVLGQGPQFIFQYYEKEERGRGNFPDRFSARQFPNYSSELNVNALLLGDSALYLCASSLFLDRGYEQYFGPGTRLTVT.

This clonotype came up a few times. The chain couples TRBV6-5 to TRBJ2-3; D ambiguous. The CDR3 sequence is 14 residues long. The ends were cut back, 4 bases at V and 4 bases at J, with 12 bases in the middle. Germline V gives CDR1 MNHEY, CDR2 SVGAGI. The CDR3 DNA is TGTGCCAGCAGTTTCTTCGGACGAGCAGATACGCAGTATTTT. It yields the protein CASSFFGRADTQYF.

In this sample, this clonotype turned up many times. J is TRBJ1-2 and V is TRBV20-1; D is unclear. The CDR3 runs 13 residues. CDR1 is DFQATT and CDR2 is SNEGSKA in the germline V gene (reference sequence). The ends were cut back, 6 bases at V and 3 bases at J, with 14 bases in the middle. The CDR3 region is CSAILGGHYGYTF. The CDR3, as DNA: TGCAGTGCCATTCTCGGCGGGCACTATGGCTACACCTTC.

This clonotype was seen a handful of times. For the CDR3, the DNA is TGTGCCAGCAACTCAGAGGGGAGGGAGTCATACTTC. It specifies CASNSEGRESYF. J is TRBJ2-4 and V is TRBV12-3 or TRBV12-4, with TRBD2 matching 7 bases. This CDR3 has 12 amino acids. With V trimmed by 7 bases and J by 16 bases, 13 bases remained unmatched.

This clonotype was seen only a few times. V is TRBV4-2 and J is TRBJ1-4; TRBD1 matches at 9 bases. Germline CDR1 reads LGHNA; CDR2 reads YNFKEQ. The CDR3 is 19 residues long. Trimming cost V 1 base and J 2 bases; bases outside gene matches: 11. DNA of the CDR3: TGTGCCAGCAGCCAAGGATCCCCTGGGACAGGGCTTACTAATGAAAAACTGTTTTTT. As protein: CASSQGSPGTGLTNEKLFF.

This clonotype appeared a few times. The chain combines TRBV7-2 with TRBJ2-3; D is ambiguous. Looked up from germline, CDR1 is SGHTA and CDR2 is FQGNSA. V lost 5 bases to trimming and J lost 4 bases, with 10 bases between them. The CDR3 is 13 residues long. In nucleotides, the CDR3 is TGTGCCAGCAGCACCCGACTGGCAGATACGCAGTATTTT. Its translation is CASSTRLADTQYF.

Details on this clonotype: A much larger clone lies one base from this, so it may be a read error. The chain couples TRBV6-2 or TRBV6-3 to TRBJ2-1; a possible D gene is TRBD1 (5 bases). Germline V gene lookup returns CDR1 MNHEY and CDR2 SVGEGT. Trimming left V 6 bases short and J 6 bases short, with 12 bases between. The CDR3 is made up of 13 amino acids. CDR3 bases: TGTGCCAGCAGGCCGACAGCTCTCAATGAGCAGTTCTTC. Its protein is CASRPTALNEQFF.

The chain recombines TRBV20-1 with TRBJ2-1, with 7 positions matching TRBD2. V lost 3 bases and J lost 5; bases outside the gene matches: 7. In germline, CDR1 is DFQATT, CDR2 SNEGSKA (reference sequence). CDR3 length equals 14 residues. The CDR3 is CSASQSSGNNEQFF. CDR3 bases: TGCAGTGCTAGTCAATCTAGCGGTAACAATGAGCAGTTCTTC.

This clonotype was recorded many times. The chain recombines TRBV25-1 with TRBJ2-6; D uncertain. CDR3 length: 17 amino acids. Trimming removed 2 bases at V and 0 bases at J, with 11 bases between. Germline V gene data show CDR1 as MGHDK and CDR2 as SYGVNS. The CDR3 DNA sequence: TGTGCCAGCAGTGAACCCTCCGACGACTCTGGGGCCAACGTCCTGACTTTC. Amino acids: CASSEPSDDSGANVLTF.

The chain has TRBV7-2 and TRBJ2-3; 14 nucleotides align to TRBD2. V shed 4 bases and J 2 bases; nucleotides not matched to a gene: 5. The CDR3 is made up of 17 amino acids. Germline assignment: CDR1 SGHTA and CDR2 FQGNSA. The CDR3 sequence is CASSSGTSGGYTDTQYF. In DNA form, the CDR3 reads TGTGCCAGCAGCTCAGGGACTAGCGGGGGTTACACAGATACGCAGTATTTT.

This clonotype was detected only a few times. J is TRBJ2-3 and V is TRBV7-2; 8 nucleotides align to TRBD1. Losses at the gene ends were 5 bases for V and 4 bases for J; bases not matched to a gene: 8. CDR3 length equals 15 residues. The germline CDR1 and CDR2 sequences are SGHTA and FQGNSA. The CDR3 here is CASSIGQGSADTQYF. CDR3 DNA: TGTGCCAGCAGCATCGGACAGGGATCGGCAGATACGCAGTATTTT.

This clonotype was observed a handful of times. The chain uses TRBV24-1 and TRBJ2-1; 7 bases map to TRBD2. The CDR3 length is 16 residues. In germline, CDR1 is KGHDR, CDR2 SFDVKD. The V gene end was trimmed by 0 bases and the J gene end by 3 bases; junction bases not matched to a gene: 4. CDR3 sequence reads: CATSDLKAGSYNEQFF. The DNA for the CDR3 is TGTGCCACCAGTGATTTGAAAGCGGGGAGCTACAATGAGCAGTTCTTC.